The entry below describes one T cell receptor (beta chain). Its binding antigen is unknown. No quality values exist for individual bases; no much larger clone is one base distant. Collaborating institutions collected whole blood in K2EDTA tubes following their own protocols. For TCRbeta analysis, collaborators shipped samples in one of three forms: frozen whole blood, isolated PBMCs, or DNA extracted from either of those sample types. This entry belongs to a study of blood T cell repertoires in COVID-19 (TCRdb year 2020). As for the study more broadly: Collaborator samples came from the United States, Italy and Spain and covered acute and convalescent phases of COVID-19. Where HLA class I and class II types were available, the types were taken from metadata supplied by the sample provider, not from assay-based typing. The repertoires were released in a freely available public database meant as a resource for research on the immune response to SARS-CoV-2. The prospective study material was composed of cDNA or gDNA derived from T cells, B-cell-depleted T cells, or PBMCs. Samples came from the ongoing ImmuneRACE study (first 160 participants) plus 1,254 subjects from 6 global collaborators. Deeply sampled blood TCRbeta repertoires from subjects exposed to, actively infected with, or recovered from COVID-19 were included in the dataset. The sample metadata nearly always contained a de-identified subject ID, COVID-19 status, age in years and sex.

Per the germline V gene, SNHLY is the CDR1 and FYNNEI is the CDR2. V is cut by 7 bases and J by 4 bases, and the space between the germline ends is 14 bases. Including cysteine and phenylalanine, the CDR3 has 13 amino acids. Just the 39-base CDR3 DNA is kept, in frame starting at base 1. TCRbeta CDR3 regions were amplified from genomic DNA using the immunoSEQ Assay, a bias-controlled multiplex PCR. In the paper's pipeline: Within the assay, amplification of reference gene primers was used to estimate how many nucleated cells each sample contained. Sequence reads were collapsed and filtered to measure the absolute abundance of every unique TCRbeta CDR3 rearrangement. Productive Simpson clonality was computed per sample as the square root of Simpson's diversity index over productive rearrangements. TCRdb limited this immuneACCESS table to in-frame rearrangements with V and J called. A share of clones is missing; checked studies link under half to unresolved V genes, and the rest is unexplained. V, J and clone size were drawn from that table, and D and trimming were deduced from the DNA. This sample holds 45,000 to 65,000 clones; about 90% were observed only once. The biggest ten clones account for 5.1% of the sample.

Results the study describes overall, beyond this receptor: The quantity of clinical and demographic metadata differed by source and by participant and was supplied without curation.

The sequencing input was peripheral blood. Here the chain combines TRBV2 and TRBJ2-7; TRBD1 is possibly the D segment (6 matching bases). This TCR came from an elderly man in a cohort sampled during active COVID-19. The CDR3 amino acid sequence is: CASTVTGSYEQYF. In nucleotides, the sequence is TGTGCCAGCACCGTTACAGGGTCTTACGAGCAGTACTTC.